The clone carrying this T cell receptor (beta chain) was seen at least ten times. Its antigen is not identified. This sample was included in a study of blood T cells in healthy people across ages. Study findings and constraints: In these data, TCR beta diversity tracked strongly with naive T cell percentage.

Primed by a sample-barcoded 5' primer and a J-beta primer mix, a second PCR proceeded for about 7 to 11 cycles. MiXCR was run by TCRdb on the 5' RACE reads, yielding one entry per CDR3 protein. In the table there are 700,000 to 950,000 distinct CDR3 sequences, about 42% of which are singletons. The ends were cut back, 3 bases at V and 4 bases at J, with 10 bases in the middle. This CDR3 contains 14 residues. CDR1 is KGHSH and CDR2 is LQKENI in the germline V gene. J is TRBJ2-1 and V is TRBV18; no definite D call. The TCR originated in a woman aged 60-75 years in good health. The sequenced sample was blood. As DNA, the CDR3 is TGTGCCAGCTCACCCACAGCCCTTTACAATGAGCAGTTCTTC. It specifies CASSPTALYNEQFF.